The sample holds many counts of the clone carrying this T cell receptor beta chain. The data belong to a study of regulatory T cells in long-lasting Graves disease. Time point defined: persistent/refractory GD, antithyroid drugs over 5 years with positive TRAb. Construction of the TCR library relied on RNA isolated from PBMCs. Per the germline V gene, CDR1 is LNHDA and CDR2 is SQIVND (reference sequence). The CDR3 is 12 amino acids. With 7 bases clipped from V and 4 bases from J, the junction kept 2 bases outside the gene matches. CDR3 regions were amplified by Arm-PCR using iRepertoire HTBI primers to build TCR beta libraries. TCRdb fed the multiplex PCR reads into MiXCR, producing one record per CDR3 protein. The table lists approximately 400,000 distinct CDR3 sequences, roughly 24% of them singletons.

Material: peripheral blood mononuclear cells (PBMCs), obtained when the disease was refractory, from a patient treated with antithyroid drugs. The clonotype comes from a woman aged 40 to 50 with Graves disease. V usage is TRBV19 and J usage is TRBJ1-1, with 8 bases lining up with TRBD1. Written as DNA, the CDR3 is TGTGCCAGTACACAGGGGGTCACTGAAGCTTTCTTT. Protein sequence: CASTQGVTEAFF.